The 14 T cell receptor beta chains below were found in one sample sequenced in a study of Ad26.COV2.S vaccination and SARS-CoV-2 variants. Treatment specified: 19 received Ad26.COV2.S at low or high dose, single or two shots; about 5 received placebo; per-sample allocation not given. Vaccine and placebo recipients were sampled on day 63 after the first injection. Sequencing used immunoSEQ multiplex PCR; TCRdb keeps in-frame clones, though not all of them. The sample contains some 640,000 clones, more than 70% of which appear only once. Sequenced material: peripheral blood, taken in a trial of Ad26.COV2.S vaccine versus placebo. These receptors originate from a person between 18 and 65 years old who received the Ad26.COV2.S COVID-19 vaccine or a placebo.

This rearrangement joins TRBV28 to TRBJ1-2, with unresolved D. CDR3 size: 12 residues. Germline V gene lookup returns CDR1 MDHEN and CDR2 SYDVKM. Trimming shortened V by 3 bases and J by 8 bases, and 10 bases separated the two germline ends. CDR3 protein: CASSLAGFGYTF. For the CDR3, the DNA is TGTGCCAGCAGTTTGGCGGGCTTCGGCTACACCTTC.

This rearrangement joins TRBV11-2 to TRBJ1-1; D call uncertain. Per the germline V gene, CDR1 is SGHAT and CDR2 is FQNNGV. The CDR3 runs 13 residues. V was trimmed by 5 bases and J by 1 base, leaving 8 bases between them. In DNA, the CDR3 is TGTGCCAGCAGCCGTCGACAGAACACTGAAGCTTTCTTT. Amino acids: CASSRRQNTEAFF.

This clone turned up a few times. The chain couples TRBV2 to TRBJ1-6; D not certain. The germline gives CDR1 SNHLY, CDR2 FYNNEI. Trimming left V 3 bases short and J 5 bases short, with 5 bases between. The CDR3 is made up of 13 amino acids. In nucleotides, the CDR3 is TGTGCCAGCAGTGACCGGAATAATTCACCCCTCCACTTT. Encoded protein: CASSDRNNSPLHF.

The chain links TRBV4-3 to TRBJ1-2; D remains ambiguous. Trimming removed 0 bases from V and 7 bases from J, with 15 bases in between. Looked up from germline, CDR1 is LGHNA and CDR2 is YSLEER. The CDR3 totals 15 residues. CDR3 residues: CASSQDGLRSGGYTF. The CDR3 region has the DNA TGCGCCAGCAGCCAAGACGGACTCCGCTCAGGTGGCTACACCTTC.

Points on this clone: Other DNA sequences in this sample translate to the same CDR3. This sequence joins TRBV7-9 and TRBJ2-2, with D uncertain. This CDR3 spans 12 amino acids. Germline V CDR1 and CDR2: SEHNR, FQNEAQ (reference sequence). Trimming took 2 bases from V and 6 from J, leaving 4 bases between them. DNA for the CDR3: TGTGCCAGCAGCTTATTCTCCGGGGAGCTGTTTTTT. Its protein is CASSLFSGELFF.

The genes are TRBV6-6 and TRBJ1-2, with TRBD1 as a possible D gene (5 bases). The CDR3 loop spans 14 amino acids. Between the trimmed V and J ends, which lost 6 bases and 8 bases, there was a span of 19 bases. CDR1 and CDR2 from the germline V gene are MNHNY and SVGAGI (reference sequence). The CDR3 spells CASRLDSGDQGYTF. The CDR3 DNA sequence: TGTGCCAGCAGACTAGACAGCGGGGATCAAGGCTACACCTTC.

This clone was found once. The V gene is TRBV3-1 (or the pseudogene TRBV3-2), the J gene TRBJ1-2; 11 bases map to TRBD1. Trimming at V came to 5 bases and at J to 3 bases, leaving 2 bases not matched to a gene. The CDR3 extends over 14 amino acids. CDR1 LGHDT and CDR2 YNNKEL come from the germline V gene (reference sequence). DNA of the CDR3: TGTGCCAGCAGCAGGGACAGGGGGGACTATGGCTACACCTTC. Translating gives CASSRDRGDYGYTF.

The J gene is TRBJ1-5, the V gene TRBV19; the D is unclear. The CDR3 is 12 residues long. Per the germline V gene, CDR1 is LNHDA and CDR2 is SQIVND (reference sequence). Deletions cut 7 bases from V and 8 bases from J, with 12 bases between. The CDR3 spells CASKEPGKPQHF. Written as DNA, the CDR3 is TGTGCCAGTAAGGAGCCGGGAAAGCCCCAGCATTTT. Full variable domain (remainder filled in from reference TRBV19 and TRBJ1-5): DGGITQSPKYLFRKEGQNVTLSCEQNLNHDAMYWYRQDPGQGLRLIYYSQIVNDFQKGDIAEGYSVSREKKESFPLTVTSAQKNPTAFYLCASKEPGKPQHFGDGTRLSIL.

This chain links TRBV6-5 with TRBJ2-7, with 7 positions matching TRBD1. Germline V lookup: CDR1 MNHEY, CDR2 SVGAGI. There are 14 residues in the CDR3. The J segment lost 4 bases and the V segment lost 0 bases, leaving 3 bases of the junction unmatched. This chain's CDR3 is CASSYSGGQYEQYF. The CDR3 DNA reads as TGTGCCAGCAGTTACTCTGGGGGACAGTACGAGCAGTACTTC.

J is TRBJ1-2 and V is TRBV6-2 or TRBV6-3; a weak D match, TRBD1 (6 bases). The V end was cut by 2 bases, the J end by 7 bases, with 11 bases between. This CDR3 has 13 residues. Germline V gene sequence: CDR1 MNHEY, CDR2 SVGEGT. CDR3 DNA sequence: TGTGCCAGCAGTTACCCGGCAGGGGCTGGCTACACCTTC. Protein: CASSYPAGAGYTF.

DNA for the CDR3: TGTGCCTGGAGTGTACTTCGACAGGAGATCCAAGAGACCCAGTACTTC. Protein product: CAWSVLRQEIQETQYF. This sequence joins TRBV30 and TRBJ2-5; D might be TRBD1 (6 bases). V gave up 0 bases and J gave up 1 base, with 15 bases separating them. CDR1 GTSNPN and CDR2 SVGIG come from the germline V gene (reference sequence). The length of the CDR3 is 16 residues.

The chain combines TRBV7-9 with TRBJ2-7; TRBD2 might be the D (7 bases). CDR1 is SEHNR, CDR2 FQNEAQ, per germline (reference sequence). This CDR3 has 15 residues. V was clipped by 1 base and J by 3 bases, with 13 bases between them. CDR3 residues: CASSLVGGADYEQYF. Here the CDR3 DNA reads TGTGCCAGCAGCTTAGTTGGGGGGGCCGACTACGAGCAGTACTTC.

V usage is TRBV10-3 and J usage is TRBJ1-5; 9 positions agree with TRBD1. The CDR3 covers 15 residues. Germline V gene sequence: CDR1 ENHRY, CDR2 SYGVKD. The V segment lost 0 bases and the J segment 6 bases; nucleotides outside the gene matches: 3. CDR3 region: CAISESDRGPQPQHF. In nucleotides, the CDR3 is TGTGCCATCAGTGAGTCGGACAGGGGCCCTCAGCCCCAGCATTTT.

CDR3 DNA: TGCAGCGTTGTCATGGCTGGAGAGCAGTACTTC. The encoded protein is CSVVMAGEQYF. V usage is TRBV29-1 and J usage is TRBJ2-7; no reliable D call. V lost 4 bases to trimming and J lost 7 bases, with 11 bases between them. The germline V gene has CDR1 SQVTM and CDR2 ANQGSEA. This CDR3 is built from 11 residues.